Following are 16 T cell receptor beta chains from one sample sequenced in a study of blood T cell repertoires in COVID-19 (dated by TCRdb to 2018 to 2020). The receptor library was made with the immunoSEQ multiplex PCR assay. TCRdb retrieved this table from immuneACCESS and kept in-frame rearrangements only. Not all clones are present; in checked studies, unresolved V genes account for under half, and no reason is known for the remainder. The sample has around 190,000 clones on record, 89% of them singletons. The ten largest clones capture 1.5% to 2% of the sample. The specimen was peripheral blood. Receptors were obtained from a man younger than 35 who had recovered from COVID-19.

J is TRBJ2-7 and V is TRBV5-8; tentative D call: TRBD1 (6 bases). Deletions cut 0 bases from V and 2 bases from J, with 15 bases between. CDR3 length: 16 amino acids. Germline assignment: CDR1 SGHTS and CDR2 YDEGEE. This CDR3 reads CASSLAGTGSPYEQYF. As DNA, the CDR3 is TGTGCCAGCAGCTTGGCGGGAACAGGGAGTCCCTACGAGCAGTACTTC.

J is TRBJ1-2 and V is TRBV6-5, with 7 bases that match TRBD1. Unmatched junction bases numbered 7, after V lost 6 bases and J lost 6 bases. The CDR3 length is 13 residues. Germline values: CDR1 MNHEY, CDR2 SVGAGI. DNA for the CDR3: TGTGCCAGCAGACCTCCGGGACAGAATGGCTACACCTTC. The encoded protein is CASRPPGQNGYTF.

The chain links TRBV6-6 to TRBJ2-6; D is ambiguous. This CDR3 is built from 15 residues. The germline V gene has CDR1 MNHNY and CDR2 SVGAGI (reference sequence). Trimming took off 5 bases at V and 1 base at J, with 9 bases between the two ends. The chain's CDR3 is CASSGELSGANVLTF. In nucleotides, the CDR3 is TGTGCCAGCAGTGGTGAACTTTCTGGGGCCAACGTCCTGACTTTC.

This chain uses TRBV5-1 with TRBJ2-7, with 7 bases identical to TRBD1. V lost 3 bases and J lost 2; bases outside the gene matches: 5. The CDR3 totals 14 residues. The germline V gene encodes CDR1 SGHRS and CDR2 YFSETQ. The CDR3: CASSSRDRTYEQYF. CDR3 nucleotide sequence: TGCGCCAGCAGCTCCCGGGACAGAACCTACGAGCAGTACTTC.

This rearrangement joins TRBV7-9 to TRBJ2-7; D may be TRBD2 (5 bases). Trimming shortened V by 1 base and J by 2 bases, and 12 bases separated the two germline ends. The CDR3 has 15 amino acids. Germline CDR1 is SEHNR and CDR2 is FQNEAQ (reference sequence). The CDR3 DNA reads as TGTGCCAGCAGCTTAGGCAGCCCGGAGGCCTACGAGCAGTACTTC. Translating gives CASSLGSPEAYEQYF.

This chain uses TRBV27 with TRBJ1-5; TRBD1 aligns across 7 bases. Germline loops: CDR1 MNHEY, CDR2 SMNVEV (reference sequence). Germline trimming cut 6 bases from V and 6 bases from J; bases unmatched to any gene: 5. The CDR3 has 13 residues. Written as DNA, the CDR3 is TGTGCCAGCAGGGGGGACAGCCGTCAGCCCCAGCATTTT. This translates into CASRGDSRQPQHF.

The rearrangement uses TRBV6-1 and TRBJ2-3; D is possibly TRBD2 (6 bases). In germline, CDR1 is MNHNS, CDR2 SASEGT. V was clipped by 3 bases and J by 3 bases, with 13 bases between them. CDR3 length equals 15 residues. CDR3 residues: CASSERRGVTDTQYF. CDR3 bases: TGTGCCAGCAGTGAGAGGAGGGGCGTTACAGATACGCAGTATTTT.

This sequence joins TRBV29-1 and TRBJ1-2; D unresolved. V lost 6 bases and J lost 5, with 16 bases in between. The length of the CDR3 is 13 residues. CDR1 and CDR2 from the germline V gene are SQVTM and ANQGSEA. CDR3 loop: CSVEPGVHYGYTF. Here the CDR3 DNA reads TGCAGCGTCGAGCCGGGAGTACATTATGGCTACACCTTC.

This clone occurred a few times. The chain carries TRBV6-5 and TRBJ2-1; 8 bases map to TRBD2. This CDR3 is 15 amino acids long. The junction had 16 bases not matched to a gene; V was cut back by 8 bases and J by 10 bases. CDR1 is MNHEY and CDR2 is SVGAGI in the germline V gene. In DNA form, the CDR3 reads TGTGCCAGCGGAGAGGCGGGAGGCCACGTCGGGGAGCAGTTCTTC. Protein: CASGEAGGHVGEQFF.

The rearrangement joins TRBV5-6 to TRBJ2-1, with D maybe TRBD1 (6 bases). This CDR3 is 16 amino acids long. The V gene's germline CDR1 is SGHDT and CDR2 YYEEEE. V was cut by 4 bases and J by 10 bases, with 24 bases left in between. The CDR3 bases are TGTGCCAGCAGCGCCCATGGGGCAGGGGCCTTGTCGGAGCAGTTCTTC. Amino acids: CASSAHGAGALSEQFF.

The rearrangement links TRBV6-2 or TRBV6-3 to TRBJ2-1; maybe TRBD1 (5 bases). The V end lost 6 bases, the J end lost 6 bases, and 18 bases lay between the germline ends. The CDR3 loop spans 15 amino acids. Germline V gene sequence: CDR1 MNHEY, CDR2 SVGEGT. The CDR3 sequence: CASSPSRVRGNEQFF. In DNA, the CDR3 is TGTGCCAGCAGCCCTAGTCGGGTTAGGGGCAATGAGCAGTTCTTC.

V usage is TRBV5-6 and J usage is TRBJ1-5; TRBD1 aligns across 8 bases. The CDR3 is made up of 15 amino acids. In germline, CDR1 is SGHDT, CDR2 YYEEEE. V lost 2 bases, J lost 4 bases, and 5 bases stayed unmatched. CDR3 sequence (DNA): TGTGCCAGCAGCTTCCGGGACAGGCTAAATCAGCCCCAGCATTTT. Translation: CASSFRDRLNQPQHF. The whole variable domain, remainder taken from reference TRBV5-6 and TRBJ1-5, is DAGVTQSPTHLIKTRGQQVTLRCSPKSGHDTVSWYQQALGQGPQFIFQYYEEEERQRGNFPDRFSGHQFPNYSSELNVNALLLGDSALYLCASSFRDRLNQPQHFGDGTRLSIL.

The J gene is TRBJ2-1, the V gene TRBV27; 11 bases agree with TRBD1. The CDR3 runs to 16 residues. Per the germline V gene, CDR1 is MNHEY and CDR2 is SMNVEV (reference sequence). V lost 6 bases and J lost 9; bases outside the gene matches: 13. CDR3 coding DNA: TGTGCCAGCAGCTTAGAAATACCGGGACAGGGGGGTGAGCAGTTCTTC. Translation gives CASSLEIPGQGGEQFF.

The chain joins TRBV19 to TRBJ1-2, with D perhaps TRBD1 (6 bases). The V and J ends lost 1 base and 8 bases respectively, with 11 bases between them. Germline values: CDR1 LNHDA, CDR2 SQIVND (reference sequence). This CDR3 has 13 residues. The CDR3 sequence is CASSIVWTDGYTF. In DNA form, the CDR3 reads TGTGCCAGTAGTATAGTCTGGACAGACGGCTACACCTTC.

The chain recombines TRBV24-1 with TRBJ1-1; the match to TRBD1 covers 7 bases. Trimming at V came to 5 bases and at J to 8 bases, leaving 4 bases not matched to a gene. The CDR3 loop spans 12 amino acids. In germline, CDR1 is KGHDR, CDR2 SFDVKD. The CDR3 DNA reads TGTGCCACCAGTGCCCCGACAGGGGAAGCTTTCTTT. Amino acids: CATSAPTGEAFF.

This clone appeared once. This chain links TRBV18 with TRBJ1-5; D remains unclear. This CDR3 has 15 amino acids. From germline, CDR1 is KGHSH and CDR2 LQKENI. V lost 3 bases and J 0 bases, leaving 9 bases between the germline ends. The CDR3 protein is CASSPSGNSNQPQHF. For the CDR3, the DNA is TGTGCCAGCTCACCCTCGGGGAATAGCAATCAGCCCCAGCATTTT.